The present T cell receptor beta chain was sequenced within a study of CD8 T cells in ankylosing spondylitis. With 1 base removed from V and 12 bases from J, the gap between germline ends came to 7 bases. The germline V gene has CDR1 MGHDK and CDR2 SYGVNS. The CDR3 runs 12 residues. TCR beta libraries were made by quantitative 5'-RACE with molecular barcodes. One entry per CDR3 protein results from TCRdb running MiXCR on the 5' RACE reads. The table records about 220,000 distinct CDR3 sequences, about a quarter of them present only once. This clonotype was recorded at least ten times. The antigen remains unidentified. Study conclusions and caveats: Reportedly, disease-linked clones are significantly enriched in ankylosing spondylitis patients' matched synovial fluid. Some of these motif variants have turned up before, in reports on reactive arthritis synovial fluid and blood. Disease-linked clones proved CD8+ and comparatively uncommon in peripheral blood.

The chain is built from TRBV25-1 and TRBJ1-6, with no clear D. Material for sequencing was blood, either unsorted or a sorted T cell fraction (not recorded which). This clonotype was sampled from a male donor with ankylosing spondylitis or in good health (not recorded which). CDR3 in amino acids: CASSELSQPLHF. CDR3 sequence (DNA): TGTGCCAGCAGTGAATTGTCGCAACCCCTCCACTTT.